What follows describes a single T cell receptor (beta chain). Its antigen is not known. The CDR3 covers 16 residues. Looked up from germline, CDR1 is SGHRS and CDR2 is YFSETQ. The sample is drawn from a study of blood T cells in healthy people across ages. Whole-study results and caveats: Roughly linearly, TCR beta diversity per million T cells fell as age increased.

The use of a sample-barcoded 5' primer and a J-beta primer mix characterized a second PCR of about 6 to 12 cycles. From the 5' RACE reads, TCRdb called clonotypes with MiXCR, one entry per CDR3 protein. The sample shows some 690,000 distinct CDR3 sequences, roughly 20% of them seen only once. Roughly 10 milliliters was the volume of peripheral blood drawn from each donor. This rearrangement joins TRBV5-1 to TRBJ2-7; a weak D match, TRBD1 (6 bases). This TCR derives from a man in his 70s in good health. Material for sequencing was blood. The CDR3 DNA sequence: TGCGCCAGCAGCGGACCGATCCGGGACACTTCCTTCGAGCAGTACGTC. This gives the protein CASSGPIRDTSFEQYV.